This TCR beta chain was identified during a study of cytomegalovirus exposure and HLA in healthy donors. Trimming removed 4 bases from V and 3 bases from J, with 12 bases in between. Germline CDR1 is MRHNA and CDR2 is SNTAGT. The CDR3 covers 15 residues. Here immunoSEQ multiplex PCR was the method, and the copy in TCRdb shows in-frame clones only, minus some. This sample has about 240,000 clones, with around 87% found just once. Study findings and constraints: The dataset shows that most TCR sequences were rare, while some public TCRs occurred in many donors.

This clone was detected only a few times. Its antigen is currently unknown. Sequenced material: PBMCs. This TCR was sampled from a woman in her 30s in good health and CMV-seropositive. The chain recombines TRBV6-4 with TRBJ2-2; possible D gene TRBD2, 5 bases. CDR3 sequence reads: CASSVSAGDTGELFF. CDR3 DNA: TGTGCCAGCAGTGTCTCGGCCGGGGACACCGGGGAGCTGTTTTTT.